One and the same sample provided the 25 T cell receptor beta chains below, sequenced in a study of blood T cell repertoires in COVID-19 (dated by TCRdb to the early 2020s). Library prep was done by the immunoSEQ multiplex PCR assay. Imported from immuneACCESS, the table was reduced by TCRdb to in-frame sequences with V and J called. These copies leave out some clones; in studies compared against another copy, an unresolved V gene accounts for under half, and the cause of the remainder is not known. The sample table lists about 170,000 clones, 88% of them with a count of one. Roughly 1.9% of the sample lies in the top ten. The source material was peripheral blood. The receptors were sampled from a man in his fifties or sixties who had recovered from COVID-19.

The gene calls are TRBV7-9 and TRBJ2-3; maybe TRBD2 (6 bases). Trimming shortened V by 4 bases and J by 4 bases, and 15 bases separated the two germline ends. CDR1 and CDR2 (germline): SEHNR, FQNEAQ (reference sequence). This CDR3 is 15 amino acids long. CDR3 in amino acids: CASSSYATGADTQYF. DNA for the CDR3: TGTGCCAGCAGCTCATACGCGACGGGGGCAGATACGCAGTATTTT.

A single count supports this clone. V and J are TRBV10-3 and TRBJ2-7; 7 bases align to TRBD1. Per germline, CDR1 ENHRY and CDR2 SYGVKD. The CDR3 spans 15 residues. V lost 6 bases to trimming and J lost 3 bases; unmatched junction nucleotides: 11. The CDR3 loop is CAISDGTAPNYEQYF. CDR3 nucleotides: TGTGCCATCAGCGACGGGACAGCCCCCAACTACGAGCAGTACTTC.

The V call is TRBV6-5, the J call TRBJ2-3; D is undetermined. The CDR3 loop spans 12 amino acids. The germline V gene has CDR1 MNHEY and CDR2 SVGAGI. V gave up 5 bases and J gave up 7 bases, with 10 bases separating them. In DNA, the CDR3 is TGTGCCAGCAGTCAGACACTTCATACGCAGTATTTT. It codes for CASSQTLHTQYF.

J is TRBJ2-7 and V is TRBV5-1; possibly TRBD1 for D (6 bases). The V gene's germline CDR1 is SGHRS and CDR2 YFSETQ. CDR3 size: 18 residues. The V and J ends lost 3 bases and 1 base respectively, with 23 bases between them. CDR3 nucleotide sequence: TGCGCCAGCAGCTCGCAAACCGGGACATTTAATTGGTCCTACGAGCAGTACTTC. Its protein product is CASSSQTGTFNWSYEQYF. Combining the CDR3 with reference TRBV5-1 and TRBJ2-7 gives the whole variable domain KAGVTQTPRYLIKTRGQQVTLSCSPISGHRSVSWYQQTPGQGLQFLFEYFSETQRNKGNFPGRFSGRQFSNSRSEMNVSTLELGDSALYLCASSSQTGTFNWSYEQYFGPGTRLTVT.

The rearrangement links TRBV2 to TRBJ2-2, with D maybe TRBD2 (5 bases). This CDR3 is 15 amino acids long. Per germline, CDR1 SNHLY and CDR2 FYNNEI. V shed 6 bases and J shed 0 bases, with 11 bases lying between them. In DNA, the CDR3 is TGTGCCAGCAGCGCGGAGCGGACGAACACCGGGGAGCTGTTTTTT. It encodes CASSAERTNTGELFF.

This clone has a single count. This chain links TRBV4-1 with TRBJ1-6; D is undetermined. CDR1 is MGHRA, CDR2 YSYEKL, per germline. The length of the CDR3 is 16 residues. V was cut by 0 bases and J by 6 bases, with 12 bases left in between. CDR3 in amino acids: CASSQDYGFGNSPLHF. The CDR3 DNA sequence: TGCGCCAGCAGCCAAGATTACGGTTTTGGTAATTCACCCCTCCACTTT.

The V and J genes are TRBV4-3 and TRBJ2-2; D ambiguous. The V gene lost 1 base and the J gene lost 1 base, with 4 bases spanning the gap. Per germline, CDR1 LGHNA and CDR2 YSLEER. The CDR3 sequence is 14 residues long. The CDR3, as DNA: TGCGCCAGCAGCCAAGTCGGGAACACCGGGGAGCTGTTTTTT. It yields the protein CASSQVGNTGELFF.

This chain joins TRBV6-6 and TRBJ1-1; 7 positions agree with TRBD1. From germline, CDR1 is MNHNY and CDR2 SVGAGI (reference sequence). V lost 3 bases and J lost 6; bases outside the gene matches: 10. The CDR3 is made up of 15 amino acids. CDR3 protein: CASSYPTDRSAEAFF. The CDR3 DNA is TGTGCCAGCAGTTATCCCACGGACAGGAGCGCTGAAGCTTTCTTT.

The chain uses TRBV5-4 and TRBJ1-6; 9 bases map to TRBD1. V gave up 1 base and J gave up 9 bases; unmatched junction bases: 8. The CDR3 spans 16 residues. Germline V gene sequence: CDR1 SGHNT, CDR2 YYREEE (reference sequence). The CDR3 reads CASSLPDGTGRSPLHF. CDR3 bases: TGTGCCAGCAGCTTGCCGGACGGGACAGGGCGTTCACCCCTCCACTTT.

This sequence joins TRBV4-1 and TRBJ1-1; D possibly corresponds to TRBD1 (5 bases). The CDR3 extends over 14 amino acids. Germline-derived CDR1 and CDR2 are MGHRA and YSYEKL. V was pared by 2 bases and J by 0 bases, with 7 bases between. This CDR3 is CASSQWDLNTEAFF. The CDR3 coding sequence is TGCGCCAGCAGCCAATGGGACTTGAACACTGAAGCTTTCTTT.

The chain joins TRBV5-4 to TRBJ1-2; D possibly corresponds to TRBD1 (6 bases). This CDR3 is built from 15 residues. The germline V gene has CDR1 SGHNT and CDR2 YYREEE (reference sequence). V was trimmed by 1 base and J by 4 bases, leaving 14 bases between them. Written as DNA, the CDR3 is TGTGCCAGCAGCTTGACGGGAGGACAGTTCTATGGCTACACCTTC. It is translated as CASSLTGGQFYGYTF.

The CDR3 loop is CASSSLSTEAFF. The CDR3 coding sequence is TGTGCCAGCAGTTCCTTATCCACTGAAGCTTTCTTT. V and J are TRBV27 and TRBJ1-1; no clear D gene. CDR3 length: 12 amino acids. Germline assignment: CDR1 MNHEY and CDR2 SMNVEV (reference sequence). The V end was cut by 4 bases, the J end by 4 bases, with 7 bases between.

Comments on this clone: Other DNA sequences from this sample encode an identical CDR3 as well. The chain recombines TRBV4-3 with TRBJ1-2; tentative D call: TRBD1 (6 bases). CDR1 is LGHNA, CDR2 YSLEER, per germline. The CDR3 consists of 13 residues. Trimming pared 2 bases from V and 4 bases from J, leaving 8 bases between. The CDR3 region has the DNA TGCGCCAGCAGCCAACAGGGGAGCTATGGCTACACCTTC. It yields the protein CASSQQGSYGYTF.

The chain uses TRBV7-9 and TRBJ2-7; 8 bases fit TRBD1. Trimming took 0 bases from V and 6 from J; bases not matched to a gene: 13. Per the germline V gene, CDR1 is SEHNR and CDR2 is FQNEAQ (reference sequence). This CDR3 spans 17 amino acids. The CDR3 sequence: CASSLAPGGPRLGEQYF. DNA of the CDR3: TGTGCCAGCAGCTTAGCTCCAGGGGGCCCTCGACTCGGCGAGCAGTACTTC.

The chain carries TRBV25-1 and TRBJ1-2; TRBD1 aligns across 9 bases. V shed 2 bases and J 6 bases; nucleotides not matched to a gene: 7. Germline V CDR1 and CDR2: MGHDK, SYGVNS. The CDR3 totals 15 residues. The CDR3: CASSERDRVVDGYTF. For the CDR3, the DNA is TGTGCCAGCAGTGAAAGGGACAGGGTTGTGGATGGCTACACCTTC.

V and J are TRBV5-1 and TRBJ2-3; possible D gene TRBD2, 7 bases. CDR1 and CDR2 from the germline V gene are SGHRS and YFSETQ. The CDR3 has 14 amino acids. Trimming cost V 6 bases and J 0 bases, with 11 bases left between them. The CDR3 loop reads CASTRGTSTDTQYF. The CDR3 bases are TGCGCCAGCACGCGGGGGACAAGCACAGATACGCAGTATTTT.

This chain joins TRBV28 and TRBJ1-5, with D perhaps matching TRBD1 (5 bases). V was cut by 7 bases and J by 6 bases, with 13 bases left in between. The germline V gene has CDR1 MDHEN and CDR2 SYDVKM. This CDR3 comprises 13 residues. The CDR3 DNA sequence: TGTGCCAGCATAAAGGGGAATACTCAGCCCCAGCATTTT. Amino acid sequence: CASIKGNTQPQHF.

The V call is TRBV6-1, the J call TRBJ2-7; the match to TRBD1 covers 7 bases. CDR1 and CDR2 (germline): MNHNS, SASEGT. After removal of 1 base from V and 2 bases from J, the junction contained 2 bases not matched to a gene. The CDR3 has 14 residues. The CDR3 spells CASSEGTGTYEQYF. DNA for the CDR3: TGTGCCAGCAGTGAAGGGACAGGCACCTACGAGCAGTACTTC.

The rearrangement joins TRBV5-1 to TRBJ2-7, with TRBD2 matching 13 bases. The CDR3 sequence is 18 residues long. With V trimmed by 0 bases and J by 5 bases, 11 bases remained unmatched. The germline CDR1 and CDR2 sequences are SGHRS and YFSETQ. The CDR3 coding sequence is TGCGCCAGCAGCTTGGGGACTAGCGGGAGTAAGGGTAGAGACGAGCAGTACTTC. Protein product: CASSLGTSGSKGRDEQYF.

This clone was seen only once. The CDR3 protein is CASSPPTGTYNEQFF. In nucleotides, the CDR3 is TGTGCCAGCTCACCACCGACAGGGACCTACAATGAGCAGTTCTTC. The rearrangement joins TRBV18 to TRBJ2-1; 7 positions agree with TRBD1. The CDR3 runs to 15 residues. The trim removed 0 bases at V and 2 bases at J, leaving 1 base unmatched. Germline V gene lookup returns CDR1 KGHSH and CDR2 LQKENI.

This chain connects TRBV29-1 to TRBJ1-1; D might be TRBD1 (5 bases). This CDR3 spans 12 amino acids. The germline V gene encodes CDR1 SQVTM and CDR2 ANQGSEA. Trimming left V 4 bases short and J 4 bases short, with 10 bases between. CDR3 in amino acids: CSVGQRPTEAFF. Written as DNA, the CDR3 is TGCAGCGTTGGACAGAGACCCACTGAAGCTTTCTTT. The full variable domain, rest sourced from reference TRBV29-1 and TRBJ1-1, is SAVISQKPSRDICQRGTSLTIQCQVDSQVTMMFWYRQQPGQSLTLIATANQGSEATYESGFVIDKFPISRPNLTFSTLTVSNMSPEDSSIYLCSVGQRPTEAFFGQGTRLTVV.

The sample holds one count of this clone. This chain uses TRBV3-1 (or the pseudogene TRBV3-2) with TRBJ1-5, with a weak D call TRBD1 (5 bases). Germline-derived CDR1 and CDR2 are LGHDT and YNNKEL (reference sequence). V gave up 1 base and J gave up 4 bases, with 8 bases separating them. This CDR3 has 14 amino acids. In DNA form, the CDR3 reads TGTGCCAGCAGCCAAGCAGGGTCTAATCAGCCCCAGCATTTT. It specifies CASSQAGSNQPQHF.

V gene TRBV11-3 combines with J gene TRBJ2-3; 7 nucleotides agree with TRBD2. V was pared by 0 bases and J by 6 bases, with 6 bases of the junction left unmatched. The CDR3 totals 15 residues. The germline gives CDR1 SGHNT, CDR2 YENEEA. The CDR3 here is CASSLDSGAGDTQYF. Here the CDR3 DNA reads TGTGCCAGCAGCTTAGACAGCGGGGCTGGGGATACGCAGTATTTT.

This clone showed up just a few times. This chain joins TRBV19 and TRBJ2-7; 8 nucleotides align to TRBD1. The CDR3 spans 14 residues. Trimming removed 8 bases from V and 4 bases from J; junction bases left unmatched: 10. From germline, CDR1 is LNHDA and CDR2 SQIVND (reference sequence). The CDR3 sequence: CASGRQGNWYEQYF. In DNA, the CDR3 is TGTGCCAGTGGCAGACAGGGGAATTGGTACGAGCAGTACTTC.

This sequence joins TRBV28 and TRBJ2-1; TRBD1 agrees at 8 bases. V trimming: 7 bases; J trimming: 5 bases; junction bases outside the gene matches: 7. Germline V gene sequence: CDR1 MDHEN, CDR2 SYDVKM. CDR3 size: 14 residues. The CDR3: CASMRQGANNEQFF. The CDR3 region has the DNA TGTGCCAGCATGCGGCAGGGGGCCAACAATGAGCAGTTCTTC. Variable domain in full (rest from reference TRBV28 and TRBJ2-1): DVKVTQSSRYLVKRTGEKVFLECVQDMDHENMFWYRQDPGLGLRLIYFSYDVKMKEKGDIPEGYSVSREKKERFSLILESASTNQTSMYLCASMRQGANNEQFFGPGTRLTVL.